The 15 T cell receptor beta chains listed next were all sequenced from one sample in a study of memory B cells and T cells in multiple sclerosis. Stimulus-free culture yielded autoproliferating CFSE-dim and non-proliferating CFSE-high T cells, each sequenced separately. Approximately 5x10^7 CFSE-labeled PBMCs were cultured around seven days unstimulated, then replicate wells were pooled. These receptors lack a known antigen. TCRdb keeps only in-frame clones here, not all; method: immunoSEQ multiplex PCR. The data show under 50,000 clones, with over 75% seen just once and roughly 1.1% held by the top ten. The sequencing sample was made of PBMCs from blood kept in culture. These receptors all stem from a human donor with multiple sclerosis.

This chain connects TRBV5-4 to TRBJ2-2, with TRBD1 matching over 8 bases. V shed 3 bases and J 6 bases; nucleotides not matched to a gene: 1. The CDR3 is made up of 13 amino acids. In germline, CDR1 is SGHNT, CDR2 YYREEE (reference sequence). The CDR3 region is CASSWGQAGELFF. DNA of the CDR3: TGTGCCAGCAGCTGGGGACAGGCCGGGGAGCTGTTTTTT.

This clone appeared a single time. J is TRBJ2-1 and V is TRBV11-2, with TRBD1 identical over 7 bases. V was pared by 5 bases and J by 8 bases, with 15 bases of the junction left unmatched. CDR3 length: 16 amino acids. Germline V gives CDR1 SGHAT, CDR2 FQNNGV. The CDR3, as DNA: TGTGCCAGCAGCCCAATCCGGGACAGAGGGTTCCATGAGCAGTTCTTC. Protein: CASSPIRDRGFHEQFF.

The rearrangement links TRBV5-4 to TRBJ1-2; D may be TRBD1 (6 bases). CDR1 and CDR2 (germline): SGHNT, YYREEE (reference sequence). Deletions cut 4 bases from V and 5 bases from J, with 18 bases between. This CDR3 is built from 15 residues. The CDR3 spells CASSDTLEGGYGYTF. The CDR3 DNA is TGTGCCAGCAGCGATACCCTAGAAGGGGGTTATGGCTACACCTTC.

The V and J genes are TRBV5-1 and TRBJ2-5; 8 nucleotides align to TRBD1. The CDR3 totals 13 residues. Trimming cost V 1 base and J 4 bases; bases outside gene matches: 0. Germline V gene data show CDR1 as SGHRS and CDR2 as YFSETQ. The CDR3 bases are TGCGCCAGCAGCTTGACAGGGGGAGAGACCCAGTACTTC. It translates to CASSLTGGETQYF.

The V call is TRBV7-6, the J call TRBJ1-2, with D tentatively TRBD1 (5 bases). The CDR3 contains 14 residues. With 5 bases removed from V and 5 bases from J, the gap between germline ends came to 15 bases. The germline V gene has CDR1 SGHVS and CDR2 FNYEAQ. The chain's CDR3 is CASSPTGPGYGYTF. The CDR3 DNA reads TGTGCCAGCAGCCCAACAGGTCCTGGATATGGCTACACCTTC. The complete variable domain, with remaining parts taken from reference TRBV7-6 and TRBJ1-2, reads GAGVSQSPRYKVTKRGQDVALRCDPISGHVSLYWYRQALGQGPEFLTYFNYEAQQDKSGLPNDRFSAERPEGSISTLTIQRTEQRDSAMYRCASSPTGPGYGYTFGSGTRLTVV.

V usage is TRBV28 and J usage is TRBJ2-5; D may be TRBD1 (5 bases). CDR1 MDHEN and CDR2 SYDVKM come from the germline V gene. The V end lost 6 bases, the J end lost 3 bases, and 11 bases lay between the germline ends. CDR3 size: 13 residues. CDR3 sequence reads: CASRRQGKETQYF. Written as DNA, the CDR3 is TGTGCCAGCAGACGCCAGGGCAAAGAGACCCAGTACTTC.

V gene TRBV6-4 combines with J gene TRBJ1-3; maybe TRBD1 (6 bases). V gave up 3 bases and J gave up 6 bases, with 12 bases separating them. Germline V lookup: CDR1 MRHNA, CDR2 SNTAGT. This CDR3 region has 14 residues. This CDR3 is CASSEAGEKNTIYF. Written as DNA, the CDR3 is TGTGCCAGCAGTGAGGCAGGGGAGAAAAACACCATATATTTT.

The rearrangement links TRBV20-1 to TRBJ1-1; D call uncertain. CDR1 and CDR2 from the germline V gene are DFQATT and SNEGSKA (reference sequence). CDR3 length equals 11 residues. In DNA, the CDR3 is TGCAGCCCTCCAGGGAACACTGAAGCTTTCTTT. Its translation: CSPPGNTEAFF.

The chain has TRBV7-9 and TRBJ1-2, with 8 bases aligning to TRBD1. From germline, CDR1 is SEHNR and CDR2 FQNEAQ (reference sequence). The CDR3 is made up of 15 amino acids. Trimming at V came to 1 base and at J to 5 bases, leaving 6 bases not matched to a gene. The CDR3 nucleotides read TGTGCCAGCAGCTTAGAGTTCCGACAGGGGTATGGCTACACCTTC. It is translated as CASSLEFRQGYGYTF.

The rearrangement joins TRBV2 to TRBJ1-4; a possible D gene is TRBD1 (6 bases). CDR1 is SNHLY, CDR2 FYNNEI, per germline. The CDR3 is made up of 15 amino acids. V was shortened by 6 bases and J by 3 bases, with 14 bases between the two germline ends. CDR3 amino acids: CASSDFEGANEKLFF. The CDR3 DNA reads TGTGCCAGCAGCGACTTCGAGGGGGCTAATGAAAAACTGTTTTTT.

V and J are TRBV6-1 and TRBJ1-4; no clear D gene. The germline V gene encodes CDR1 MNHNS and CDR2 SASEGT. Between the trimmed V and J ends, which lost 9 bases and 0 bases, there was a span of 11 bases. The length of the CDR3 is 14 residues. CDR3 amino acids: CASPDPATNEKLFF. The CDR3, as DNA: TGTGCCAGTCCGGACCCAGCAACTAATGAAAAACTGTTTTTT.

V usage is TRBV10-3 and J usage is TRBJ2-2; tentatively, D is TRBD1 (5 bases). Germline lookup yields CDR1 ENHRY and CDR2 SYGVKD. V was pared by 11 bases and J by 2 bases, with 12 bases between. The CDR3 length is 13 residues. The CDR3 nucleotides read TGTGCCTCTAGGGGTGCCAACACCGGGGAGCTGTTTTTT. This codes for CASRGANTGELFF.

There are a few counts of this clone. J is TRBJ2-5 and V is TRBV6-5; D perhaps matches TRBD2 (6 bases). The CDR3 length is 15 residues. Germline CDR1 reads MNHEY; CDR2 reads SVGAGI. V was cut by 4 bases and J by 2 bases, with 14 bases left in between. The CDR3: CASSFSGTYQETQYF. In nucleotides, the CDR3 is TGTGCCAGCAGTTTTTCCGGGACTTATCAAGAGACCCAGTACTTC.

The rearrangement links TRBV28 to TRBJ2-3; possible D gene TRBD1, 6 bases. Germline CDR1 and CDR2: MDHEN and SYDVKM. This CDR3 has 13 residues. Trimming took off 5 bases at V and 5 bases at J, with 11 bases between the two ends. The CDR3 here is CASSIGTLDTQYF. The CDR3 coding sequence is TGTGCCAGCAGTATCGGGACACTAGATACGCAGTATTTT.

The V and J genes are TRBV27 and TRBJ1-5, with D unclear. This CDR3 spans 15 amino acids. V dropped 2 bases and J dropped 2 bases, with 10 bases sitting between them. The germline gives CDR1 MNHEY, CDR2 SMNVEV (reference sequence). The CDR3 is CASSLINTGNQPQHF. The CDR3 DNA is TGTGCCAGCAGTTTAATTAATACCGGCAATCAGCCCCAGCATTTT.